The 19 T cell receptor beta chains listed next were all sequenced from one sample in a study of blood T cell repertoires in COVID-19. Clones were sequenced by immunoSEQ multiplex PCR, and TCRdb holds only the in-frame ones, with some missing. This table holds some 90,000 clones, less than 75% found once. Sequencing input: peripheral blood. The receptor set was obtained from a woman aged 60-70 years in a cohort sampled during active or convalescent COVID-19.

This chain uses TRBV9 with TRBJ2-7; D uncertain. Between the trimmed V and J ends, which lost 0 bases and 0 bases, there was a span of 7 bases. Germline loops: CDR1 SGDLS, CDR2 YYNGEE. The CDR3 is 14 residues long. In nucleotides, the CDR3 is TGTGCCAGCAGCGTAGGACTTAGCTCCTACGAGCAGTACTTC. Translated: CASSVGLSSYEQYF.

The V call is TRBV29-1, the J call TRBJ1-3, with a tentative D call TRBD1 (6 bases). Germline-derived CDR1 and CDR2 are SQVTM and ANQGSEA. The CDR3 length is 14 residues. CDR3 in amino acids: CAFGGALEGNTIYF. As DNA, the CDR3 is TGCGCCTTTGGGGGGGCCCTGGAGGGAAACACCATATATTTT. The variable domain in full, completed from reference TRBV29-1 and TRBJ1-3, reads SAVISQKPSRDICQRGTSLTIQCQVDSQVTMMFWYRQQPGQSLTLIATANQGSEATYESGFVIDKFPISRPNLTFSTLTVSNMSPEDSSIYLCAFGGALEGNTIYFGEGSWLTVV.

This chain uses TRBV20-1 with TRBJ2-3, with D tentatively TRBD1 (6 bases). The ends were cut back, 3 bases at V and 8 bases at J, with 18 bases in the middle. CDR1 DFQATT and CDR2 SNEGSKA come from the germline V gene (reference sequence). The length of the CDR3 is 14 residues. CDR3 sequence (DNA): TGCAGTGCTAGTGCTACCTACCTAGGGGGTACGCAGTATTTT. This codes for CSASATYLGGTQYF.

CDR3 in amino acids: CSVAGQPNYEQYF. CDR3 DNA: TGCAGCGTCGCGGGACAGCCTAACTACGAGCAGTACTTC. This chain connects TRBV29-1 to TRBJ2-7, with D perhaps matching TRBD1 (7 bases). V was pared by 6 bases and J by 3 bases, with 15 bases between. CDR1 and CDR2 (germline): SQVTM, ANQGSEA. CDR3 size: 13 residues.

V usage is TRBV2 and J usage is TRBJ2-7; 7 bases are shared with TRBD2. V was pared by 6 bases and J by 1 base, with 3 bases of the junction left unmatched. The CDR3 totals 13 residues. From germline, CDR1 is SNHLY and CDR2 FYNNEI. CDR3 residues: CASRSGVSYEQYF. CDR3 coding DNA: TGTGCCAGCAGGAGCGGGGTTTCCTACGAGCAGTACTTC.

CDR3 residues: CASKPHGTDKKLFF. The CDR3 DNA is TGTGCCAGCAAACCCCACGGGACAGATAAAAAACTGTTTTTT. The chain combines TRBV6-4 with TRBJ1-4; 7 bases line up with TRBD1. The CDR3 is 14 amino acids. Germline-derived CDR1 and CDR2 are MRHNA and SNTAGT. V shed 7 bases, J shed 9 bases, and the junction held 11 bases outside the gene matches.

The CDR3 here is CASSDSSGGGVIRQETQYF. CDR3 coding DNA: TGTGCCAGCAGTGACTCTAGCGGGGGTGGAGTGATCCGCCAAGAGACCCAGTACTTC. V usage is TRBV2 and J usage is TRBJ2-5; 10 nucleotides agree with TRBD2. The length of the CDR3 is 19 residues. Germline CDR1 and CDR2: SNHLY and FYNNEI. V lost 3 bases to trimming and J lost 1 base; unmatched junction nucleotides: 14.

The rearrangement uses TRBV4-1 and TRBJ2-7; 9 bases agree with TRBD2. This CDR3 comprises 21 residues. The germline gives CDR1 MGHRA, CDR2 YSYEKL. With V trimmed by 0 bases and J by 0 bases, 18 bases remained unmatched. In nucleotides, the CDR3 is TGCGCCAGCAGCCAAGATCTAAGGAGCTCGCCTAGCGGGGATCTCTCCTACGAGCAGTACTTC. Its translation: CASSQDLRSSPSGDLSYEQYF.

This clone appeared a single time. The chain uses TRBV30 and TRBJ1-6; 7 bases are a match to TRBD1. With V trimmed by 3 bases and J by 5 bases, 7 bases remained unmatched. The CDR3 consists of 15 residues. Germline V lookup: CDR1 GTSNPN, CDR2 SVGIG (reference sequence). CDR3 DNA: TGTGCCTGGAGGGCCAGGGGGATGAATAATTCACCCCTCCACTTT. It translates to CAWRARGMNNSPLHF.

The rearrangement joins TRBV7-2 to TRBJ1-4; 8 bases agree with TRBD1. The CDR3 consists of 16 residues. Per the germline V gene, CDR1 is SGHTA and CDR2 is FQGNSA. V shed 2 bases, J shed 7 bases, and the junction held 9 bases outside the gene matches. The CDR3 bases are TGTGCCAGCAGCTTATCTCTTGACAGGGGCGGTGAAAAACTGTTTTTT. Translating it yields CASSLSLDRGGEKLFF.

The chain combines TRBV3-1 (or the pseudogene TRBV3-2) with TRBJ2-7; D possibly corresponds to TRBD2 (6 bases). Germline-derived CDR1 and CDR2 are LGHDT and YNNKEL (reference sequence). The CDR3 contains 14 residues. V was pared by 4 bases and J by 0 bases, with 10 bases between. The CDR3 loop reads CASSPSGLSYEQYF. The CDR3 DNA is TGTGCCAGCAGCCCGAGCGGGCTCTCCTACGAGCAGTACTTC.

The V and J genes are TRBV25-1 and TRBJ2-2; the D gene is possibly TRBD2 (6 bases). Germline V lookup: CDR1 MGHDK, CDR2 SYGVNS. Trimming removed 6 bases at V and 5 bases at J, with 7 bases between. This CDR3 is 12 amino acids long. This chain's CDR3 is CASSRGTGELFF. As DNA, the CDR3 is TGTGCCAGCAGCCGGGGGACCGGGGAGCTGTTTTTT.

This chain links TRBV3-1 (or the pseudogene TRBV3-2) with TRBJ2-1; tentatively, D is TRBD2 (5 bases). The CDR3 has 11 residues. Deletions cut 4 bases from V and 7 bases from J, with 5 bases between. Germline V CDR1 and CDR2: LGHDT, YNNKEL (reference sequence). CDR3 nucleotides: TGTGCCAGCAGCCTAGCGAATGAGCAGTTCTTC. Protein: CASSLANEQFF.

This clone was detected once. The chain is built from TRBV7-8 and TRBJ2-7, with a tentative D call TRBD2 (6 bases). V dropped 5 bases and J dropped 9 bases, with 14 bases sitting between them. Per germline, CDR1 SGHVS and CDR2 FQNEAQ. The CDR3 is 12 residues long. The chain's CDR3 is CASSPSTGVQYF. In DNA form, the CDR3 reads TGTGCCAGCAGCCCCTCGACGGGGGTGCAGTACTTC.

This clone was counted a single time. The rearrangement links TRBV28 to TRBJ1-1; D is ambiguous. This CDR3 has 10 residues. V lost 4 bases, J lost 11 bases, and 8 bases lay in between. Germline V gene lookup returns CDR1 MDHEN and CDR2 SYDVKM. CDR3 region: CASSSSSAFF. CDR3 sequence (DNA): TGTGCCAGCAGTTCCTCTTCGGCTTTCTTT.

The chain is built from TRBV7-3 and TRBJ1-1; perhaps TRBD1 as D (5 bases). This CDR3 contains 13 residues. Trimming cost V 3 bases and J 3 bases, with 8 bases left between them. CDR1 and CDR2 (germline): SGHTA, FQGTGA. CDR3 nucleotide sequence: TGTGCCAGCAGCTTCAGGGTCTACACTGAAGCTTTCTTT. Amino acid sequence: CASSFRVYTEAFF.

This clone was counted at least ten times. The genes are TRBV5-8 and TRBJ1-1; possibly TRBD1 for D (5 bases). The CDR3 is 16 amino acids. Trimming removed 1 base from V and 4 bases from J, with 17 bases in between. Germline V CDR1 and CDR2: SGHTS, YDEGEE. CDR3 nucleotides: TGTGCCAGCAGCTTGAGTCAGTTGGGGGGTGGCACTGAAGCTTTCTTT. Translated, it gives CASSLSQLGGGTEAFF.

V is TRBV30 and J is TRBJ2-3; D is unresolved. Trimming shortened V by 0 bases and J by 0 bases, and 10 bases separated the two germline ends. This CDR3 has 15 residues. Germline V lookup: CDR1 GTSNPN, CDR2 SVGIG (reference sequence). The CDR3 is CAWSVFETSTDTQYF. The CDR3 DNA reads as TGTGCCTGGAGTGTATTTGAAACTAGCACAGATACGCAGTATTTT.

This clone was counted only a few times. The rearrangement joins TRBV10-2 to TRBJ1-4; TRBD1 agrees at 7 bases. The CDR3 has 15 residues. Germline CDR1 reads WSHSY; CDR2 reads SAAADI. The J segment lost 0 bases and the V segment lost 9 bases, leaving 7 bases of the junction unmatched. The CDR3 DNA is TGCGCCAGTGGGCCCACAGGGGCAACTAATGAAAAACTGTTTTTT. Its translation is CASGPTGATNEKLFF.